The rows below give T cell receptor beta chains drawn from one sample of a study of blood T cell repertoires in COVID-19. Method: immunoSEQ multiplex PCR; TCRdb's copy keeps in-frame clones and lacks some. Of roughly 130,000 clones in the sample, approximately 87% were seen once. Material: peripheral blood. The receptors originated from a woman aged 55 to 70 with acute or convalescent COVID-19. Each CDR3 is given without its conserved first and last residue. The D gene is left open where the match is weak.

J gene | V gene | D gene | CDR3 protein
TRBJ1-2 | TRBV6-4 | . | ASSVESATGGYT
TRBJ2-3 | TRBV1 | . | TSSQPGTSGSTDTQY
TRBJ2-3 | TRBV24-1 | . | ATSDPDPRGTDTQY
TRBJ2-1 | TRBV24-1 | . | ATSEGLIIPGGSYNEQF
TRBJ1-5 | TRBV2 | TRBD1 | ASSFDRGNNQPQH
TRBJ1-5 | TRBV29-1 | . | SVRGGTGNQPQH
TRBJ1-1 | TRBV18 | . | ASSPNREAF
TRBJ1-2 | TRBV12-5 | . | ASGKDYYGYT
TRBJ2-3 | TRBV24-1 | . | ATSDPTSPLRADTQY
TRBJ2-1 | TRBV28 | . | ATTAGYNEQF
TRBJ2-6 | TRBV20-1 | . | SASWQGRSGANVLT
TRBJ2-5 | TRBV6-6 | TRBD2 | ASRLAGGYQETQY
TRBJ2-2 | TRBV6-5 | TRBD1 | ASSSQGAIGGELF
TRBJ2-5 | TRBV14 | TRBD2 | ASSPNSGRRETQY
TRBJ2-5 | TRBV5-6 | TRBD1 | ASSFGVQGAAQY
TRBJ1-6 | TRBV5-4 | . | ASSLTSLRDSPLH
TRBJ1-6 | TRBV21-1 | . | ASSKALPGRRDRVRSPLH
TRBJ1-5 | TRBV2 | . | ASSSGRDQPQH
TRBJ1-2 | TRBV3-1/TRBV3-2 | TRBD1 | ASSQDRGQRGYT
TRBJ1-1 | TRBV5-8 | TRBD1 | ASSPGQAYAEAF
TRBJ2-1 | TRBV7-9 | TRBD2 | ASSSGLAGVNEQF
TRBJ2-7 | TRBV19 | . | ASSWRRGTYEQY
TRBJ1-2 | TRBV27 | . | ASRRQHNYGYT
TRBJ1-6 | TRBV2 | TRBD1 | ASARGFDRGSPLH
TRBJ1-2 | TRBV29-1 | . | SVSDGYT
TRBJ1-2 | TRBV9 | TRBD1 | ASSVGTGVYGYT
TRBJ2-1 | TRBV24-1 | TRBD2 | ATSGLTSGVMSSYNEQF
TRBJ1-1 | TRBV12-3/TRBV12-4 | . | ASREVSGQEAF
TRBJ2-1 | TRBV29-1 | . | SVPLGAGDYNEQF
TRBJ1-2 | TRBV12-3/TRBV12-4 | . | ASNTGSGGYT
TRBJ2-3 | TRBV9 | TRBD2 | ASSVSGRSTDTQY
TRBJ1-5 | TRBV28 | TRBD1 | ASSVPDRGRGQPQH
TRBJ1-5 | TRBV6-5 | TRBD1 | ARDREHQPQH
TRBJ2-3 | TRBV13 | TRBD2 | ASSLTSGRSTDTQY
TRBJ2-1 | TRBV30 | TRBD1 | AWSAHRGQF
TRBJ1-1 | TRBV9 | . | ASSVEPGANTEAF
TRBJ1-1 | TRBV6-5 | . | ASSSGHEAF
TRBJ1-6 | TRBV11-3 | TRBD1 | ASSLWTGRDSPLH
TRBJ1-3 | TRBV6-6 | . | ASGRGGPGNTIY
TRBJ1-4 | TRBV30 | TRBD1 | AWSLKGRGGEKLF
TRBJ2-7 | TRBV3-1/TRBV3-2 | . | ASSQELRGRGNEQY
TRBJ2-3 | TRBV24-1 | TRBD1 | ATSSRDRGSDTQY
TRBJ2-7 | TRBV7-9 | TRBD1 | ASSLPSTGGRSNYEQY
TRBJ2-7 | TRBV7-2 | . | ASSLYLGYEQY
TRBJ1-2 | TRBV5-1 | . | ASSLAGESVGGYT
TRBJ1-2 | TRBV28 | . | ASSYQNNYGYT
TRBJ2-1 | TRBV28 | TRBD2 | ASSQIAGGRDEQF
TRBJ1-1 | TRBV6-2/TRBV6-3 | TRBD1 | ASSRDSEAF
TRBJ1-4 | TRBV27 | TRBD1 | ASSLSGDRGPTSEKLF